This TCR beta chain comes out of a study of blood T cell repertoires in COVID-19. Whole-study context: Donors in the United States, Italy and Spain gave samples during acute or convalescent COVID-19. T cells, B-cell-depleted T cells, or PBMCs provided the cDNA or gDNA that served as material.

Original methodology: Reference gene primer amplification gave nucleated cell count estimates. Only in-frame clones appear in the TCRdb table, and some are missing; sequencing was by immunoSEQ multiplex PCR. The V and J calls and clone size come from that table; D and trimming were worked out from the DNA. The data contain approximately 190,000 clones, around 80% of them singletons. Seattle-derived patients entered the study during active infection and were followed longitudinally. The V end lost 5 bases, the J end lost 6 bases, and 10 bases lay between the germline ends. Per germline, CDR1 SEHNR and CDR2 FQNEAQ (reference sequence). This CDR3 is built from 12 residues. This clone was detected a few times.

This receptor was obtained from an older woman with COVID-19, enrolled during active disease. The sequenced sample consisted of peripheral blood. The chain joins TRBV7-9 to TRBJ1-1; D ambiguous. The CDR3 DNA is TGTGCCAGCAGCCCGCCTCGGGCTGAAGCTTTCTTT. Translation: CASSPPRAEAFF.